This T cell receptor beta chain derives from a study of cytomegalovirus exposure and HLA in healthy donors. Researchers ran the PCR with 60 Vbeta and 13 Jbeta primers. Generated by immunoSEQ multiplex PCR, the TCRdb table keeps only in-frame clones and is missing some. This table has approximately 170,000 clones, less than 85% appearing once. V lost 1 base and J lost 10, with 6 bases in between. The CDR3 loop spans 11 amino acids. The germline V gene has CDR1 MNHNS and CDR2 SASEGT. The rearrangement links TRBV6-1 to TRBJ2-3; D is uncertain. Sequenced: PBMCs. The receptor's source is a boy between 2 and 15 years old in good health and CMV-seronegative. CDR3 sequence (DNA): TGTGCCAGCAGTGAAGGTGTATCGCAGTATTTT. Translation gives CASSEGVSQYF.